Within the sample, the clone carrying this TCR beta chain is medium-sized. The record originates from a study of cytomegalovirus exposure and HLA in healthy donors. The donors were members of the roughly 130-subject validation cohort (separate from the approximately 670-subject first cohort). CDR1 is LNHDA, CDR2 SQIVND, per germline (reference sequence). The CDR3 loop spans 14 amino acids. Trimming took 5 bases from V and 0 from J, leaving 8 bases between them. Generated by immunoSEQ multiplex PCR, the TCRdb table keeps only in-frame clones and is missing some. The repertoire holds 200,000 or so clones, with around 83% as singletons.

V is TRBV19 and J is TRBJ2-1, with D unclear. The clonotype originates from a young woman in good health and CMV-seropositive. The source material was PBMCs. CDR3 sequence: CASSYLGSYNEQFF. The CDR3 DNA sequence: TGTGCCAGTAGTTATCTCGGCTCCTACAATGAGCAGTTCTTC.